Included here is one T cell receptor beta chain sequence, with context. The data are from a study of blood T cell repertoires in COVID-19. Measured with immunoSEQ multiplex PCR; TCRdb has only the in-frame clones, and not every one. The sample consists of about 320,000 clones, more than 70% of them appearing once. This CDR3 contains 14 residues. The V and J ends lost 0 bases and 7 bases respectively, with 11 bases between them. Germline values: CDR1 SGHRS, CDR2 YFSETQ. The sequence was collected from a woman between 50 and 59 years old with acute or convalescent COVID-19. The source material was peripheral blood. The rearrangement uses TRBV5-1 and TRBJ2-1; D is possibly TRBD1 (8 bases). The DNA of the CDR3 is TGCGCCAGCAGCTTGGCACAGGGGGGGAATGAGCAGTTCTTC. Translation: CASSLAQGGNEQFF.